The clone carrying this T cell receptor beta chain was seen only a few times. The CDR3 sequence is 17 residues long. V shed 7 bases, J shed 4 bases, and the junction held 16 bases outside the gene matches. Looked up from germline, CDR1 is MGHDK and CDR2 is SYGVNS. The sample belongs to a study of patients and donors after allogeneic stem cell transplantation. TCRdb ran MiXCR on the RT-PCR reads and lists one entry per CDR3 protein. This sample yields approximately 57,000 distinct CDR3 sequences, of which roughly 13% are seen a single time; approximately 32% belongs to the top ten. This chain connects TRBV25-1 to TRBJ1-2; 9 nucleotides line up with TRBD1. The source is a human donor who was either an allogeneic HSCT recipient or a stem cell or donor lymphocyte infusion donor (not recorded which). It is not recorded whose cells these are; they may come from a transplant donor. Sequencing input: blood, either unsorted or a sorted T cell fraction (not recorded which). Written as DNA, the CDR3 is TGTGCCAGCAACGCCGGGGACAGGGCCAAGTCGACCTATGGCTACACCTTC. Residues: CASNAGDRAKSTYGYTF.